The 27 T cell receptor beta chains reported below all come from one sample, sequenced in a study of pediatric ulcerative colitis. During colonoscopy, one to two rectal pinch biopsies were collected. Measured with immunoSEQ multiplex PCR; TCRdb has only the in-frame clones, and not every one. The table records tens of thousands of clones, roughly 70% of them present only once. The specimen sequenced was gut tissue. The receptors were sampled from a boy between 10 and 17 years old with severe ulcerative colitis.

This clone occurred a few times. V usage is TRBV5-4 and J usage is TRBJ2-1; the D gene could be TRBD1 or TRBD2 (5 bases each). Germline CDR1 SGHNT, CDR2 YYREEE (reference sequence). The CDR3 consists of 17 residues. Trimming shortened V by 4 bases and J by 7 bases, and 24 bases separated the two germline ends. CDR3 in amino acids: CASSLPARDPRQNEQFF. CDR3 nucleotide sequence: TGTGCCAGCAGCCTTCCTGCTAGGGACCCGAGGCAAAATGAGCAGTTCTTC. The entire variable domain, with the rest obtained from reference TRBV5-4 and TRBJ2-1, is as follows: ETGVTQSPTHLIKTRGQQVTLRCSSQSGHNTVSWYQQALGQGPQFIFQYYREEENGRGNFPPRFSGLQFPNYSSELNVNALELDDSALYLCASSLPARDPRQNEQFFGPGTRLTVL.

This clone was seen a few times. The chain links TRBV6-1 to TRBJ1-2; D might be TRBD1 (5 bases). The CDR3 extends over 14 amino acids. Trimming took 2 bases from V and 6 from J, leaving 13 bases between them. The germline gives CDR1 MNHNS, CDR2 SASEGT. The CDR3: CASSERSGLDGYTF. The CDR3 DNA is TGTGCCAGCAGTGAAAGATCGGGGCTGGATGGCTACACCTTC.

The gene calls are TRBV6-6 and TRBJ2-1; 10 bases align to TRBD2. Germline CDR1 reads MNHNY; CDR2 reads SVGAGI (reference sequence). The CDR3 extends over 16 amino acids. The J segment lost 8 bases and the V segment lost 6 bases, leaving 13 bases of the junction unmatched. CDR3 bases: TGTGCCAGCAGGTCGATAGAGCGGGGGGGCCTTTATGAGCAGTTCTTC. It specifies CASRSIERGGLYEQFF.

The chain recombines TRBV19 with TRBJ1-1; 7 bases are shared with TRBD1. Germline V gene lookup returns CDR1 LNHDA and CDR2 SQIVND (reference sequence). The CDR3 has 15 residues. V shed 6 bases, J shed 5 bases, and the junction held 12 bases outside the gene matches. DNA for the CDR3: TGTGCCAGTAGAGCCGAGGGGGCACTGTGGACTGAAGCTTTCTTT. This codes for CASRAEGALWTEAFF.

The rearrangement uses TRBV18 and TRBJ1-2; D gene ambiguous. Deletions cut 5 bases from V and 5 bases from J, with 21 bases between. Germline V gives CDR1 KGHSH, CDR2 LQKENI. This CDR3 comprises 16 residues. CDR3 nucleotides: TGTGCCAGCTCATATCCAATGGACCTAAGGAGATATGGCTACACCTTC. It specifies CASSYPMDLRRYGYTF.

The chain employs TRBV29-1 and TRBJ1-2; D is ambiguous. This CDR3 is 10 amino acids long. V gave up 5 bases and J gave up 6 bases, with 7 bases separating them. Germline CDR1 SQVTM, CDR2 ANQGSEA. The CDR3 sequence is CSVRGHGYTF. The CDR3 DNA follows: TGCAGCGTTCGCGGGCATGGCTACACCTTC.

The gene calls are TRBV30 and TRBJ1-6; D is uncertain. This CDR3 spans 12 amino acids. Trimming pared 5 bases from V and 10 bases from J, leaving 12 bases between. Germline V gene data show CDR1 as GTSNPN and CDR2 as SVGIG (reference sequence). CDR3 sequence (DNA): TGTGCCTGGGAGGCCTACGGCTCACCCCTCCACTTT. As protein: CAWEAYGSPLHF.

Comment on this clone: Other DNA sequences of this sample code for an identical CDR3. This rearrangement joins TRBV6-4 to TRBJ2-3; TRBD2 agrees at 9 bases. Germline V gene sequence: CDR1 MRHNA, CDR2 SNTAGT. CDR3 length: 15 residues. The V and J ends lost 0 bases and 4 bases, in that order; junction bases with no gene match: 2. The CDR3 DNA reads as TGTGCCAGCAGTGACTCTAGCGGGGGCGCAGATACGCAGTATTTT. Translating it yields CASSDSSGGADTQYF.

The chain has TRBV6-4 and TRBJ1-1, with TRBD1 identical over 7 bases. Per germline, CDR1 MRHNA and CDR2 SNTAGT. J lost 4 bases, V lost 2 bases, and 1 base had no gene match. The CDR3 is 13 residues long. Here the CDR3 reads CASSDEGATEAFF. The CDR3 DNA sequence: TGTGCCAGCAGTGACGAGGGGGCCACTGAAGCTTTCTTT.

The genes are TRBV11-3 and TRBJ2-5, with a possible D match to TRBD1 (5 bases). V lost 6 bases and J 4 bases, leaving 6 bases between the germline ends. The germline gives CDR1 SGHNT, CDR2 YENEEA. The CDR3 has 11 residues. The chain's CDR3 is CASSQGETQYF. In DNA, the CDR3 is TGTGCCAGCAGTCAGGGAGAGACCCAGTACTTC.

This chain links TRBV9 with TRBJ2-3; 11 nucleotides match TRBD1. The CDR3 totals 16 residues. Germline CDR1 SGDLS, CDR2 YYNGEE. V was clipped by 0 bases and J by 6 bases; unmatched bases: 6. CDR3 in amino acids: CASSVVGQGALDTQYF. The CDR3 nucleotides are TGTGCCAGCAGCGTAGTTGGACAGGGGGCATTGGATACGCAGTATTTT. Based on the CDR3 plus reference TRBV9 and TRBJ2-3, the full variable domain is DSGVTQTPKHLITATGQRVTLRCSPRSGDLSVYWYQQSLDQGLQFLIQYYNGEERAKGNILERFSAQQFPDLHSELNLSSLELGDSALYFCASSVVGQGALDTQYFGPGTRLTVL.

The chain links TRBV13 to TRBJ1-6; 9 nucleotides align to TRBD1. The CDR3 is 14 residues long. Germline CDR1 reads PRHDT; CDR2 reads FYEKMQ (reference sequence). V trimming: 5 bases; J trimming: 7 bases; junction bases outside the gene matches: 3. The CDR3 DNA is TGTGCCAGCAGCCGGGACAGGGCAAATTCACCCCTCCACTTT. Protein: CASSRDRANSPLHF.

The CDR3 spells CASTIDGNYGYTF. The CDR3 nucleotides read TGTGCCAGCACCATCGACGGAAACTATGGCTACACCTTC. V and J are TRBV6-1 and TRBJ1-2; no firm D call. The CDR3 extends over 13 amino acids. V was shortened by 7 bases and J by 2 bases, with 11 bases between the two germline ends. Germline assignment: CDR1 MNHNS and CDR2 SASEGT.

This CDR3 reads CASSKVGTGPYLEQYF. Here the CDR3 DNA reads TGTGCCAGCAGCAAAGTAGGGACGGGACCCTACCTAGAGCAGTACTTC. The genes are TRBV21-1 and TRBJ2-7. TRBV21-1 is flagged as a pseudogene. The CDR3 length is 16 residues.

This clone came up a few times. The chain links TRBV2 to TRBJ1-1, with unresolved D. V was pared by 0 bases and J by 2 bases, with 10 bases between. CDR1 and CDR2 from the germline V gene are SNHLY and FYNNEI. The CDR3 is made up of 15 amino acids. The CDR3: CASSEARYVNTEAFF. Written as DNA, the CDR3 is TGTGCCAGCAGTGAAGCGCGATACGTAAACACTGAAGCTTTCTTT.

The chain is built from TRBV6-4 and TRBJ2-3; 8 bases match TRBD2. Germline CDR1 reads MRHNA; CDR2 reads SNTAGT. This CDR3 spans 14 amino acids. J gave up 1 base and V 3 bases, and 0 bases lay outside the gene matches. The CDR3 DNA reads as TGTGCCAGCAGTGAAGCGGGGGGCACAGATACGCAGTATTTT. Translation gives CASSEAGGTDTQYF.

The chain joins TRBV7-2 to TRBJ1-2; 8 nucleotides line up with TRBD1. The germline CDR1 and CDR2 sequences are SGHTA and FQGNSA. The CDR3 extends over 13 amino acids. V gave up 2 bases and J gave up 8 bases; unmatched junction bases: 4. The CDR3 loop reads CASSLNRGRGYTF. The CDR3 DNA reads TGTGCCAGCAGCTTAAACAGGGGGAGGGGCTACACCTTC. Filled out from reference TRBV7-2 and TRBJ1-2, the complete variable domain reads GAGVSQSPSNKVTEKGKDVELRCDPISGHTALYWYRQSLGQGLEFLIYFQGNSAPDKSGLPSDRFSAERTGGSVSTLTIQRTQQEDSAVYLCASSLNRGRGYTFGSGTRLTVV.

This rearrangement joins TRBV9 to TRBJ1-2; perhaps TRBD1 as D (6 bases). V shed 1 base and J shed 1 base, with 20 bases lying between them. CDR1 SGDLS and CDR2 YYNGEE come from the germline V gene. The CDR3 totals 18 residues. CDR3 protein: CASSVSAPGTLNNYGYTF. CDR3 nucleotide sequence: TGTGCCAGCAGCGTATCTGCACCGGGGACATTAAATAACTATGGCTACACCTTC.

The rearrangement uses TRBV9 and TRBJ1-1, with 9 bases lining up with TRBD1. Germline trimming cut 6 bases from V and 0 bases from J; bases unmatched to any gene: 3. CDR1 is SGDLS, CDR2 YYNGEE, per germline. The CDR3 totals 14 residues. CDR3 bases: TGTGCCAGCACCAGGGACAGGGTGAACACTGAAGCTTTCTTT. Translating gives CASTRDRVNTEAFF.

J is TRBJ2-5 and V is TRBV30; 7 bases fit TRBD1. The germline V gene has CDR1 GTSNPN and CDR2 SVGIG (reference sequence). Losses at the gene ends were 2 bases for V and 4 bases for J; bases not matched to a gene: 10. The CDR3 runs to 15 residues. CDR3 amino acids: CAWSPPGRGLETQYF. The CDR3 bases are TGTGCCTGGAGTCCCCCAGGCAGGGGGTTAGAGACCCAGTACTTC.

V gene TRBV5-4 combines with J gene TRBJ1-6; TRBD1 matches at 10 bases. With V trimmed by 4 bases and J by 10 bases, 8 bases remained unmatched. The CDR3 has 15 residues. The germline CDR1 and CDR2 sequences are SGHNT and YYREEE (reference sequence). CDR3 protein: CASSRAGTGVSPLHF. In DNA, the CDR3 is TGTGCCAGCAGCAGAGCCGGGACAGGGGTATCACCCCTCCACTTT. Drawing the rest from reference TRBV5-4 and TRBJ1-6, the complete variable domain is ETGVTQSPTHLIKTRGQQVTLRCSSQSGHNTVSWYQQALGQGPQFIFQYYREEENGRGNFPPRFSGLQFPNYSSELNVNALELDDSALYLCASSRAGTGVSPLHFGNGTRLTVT.

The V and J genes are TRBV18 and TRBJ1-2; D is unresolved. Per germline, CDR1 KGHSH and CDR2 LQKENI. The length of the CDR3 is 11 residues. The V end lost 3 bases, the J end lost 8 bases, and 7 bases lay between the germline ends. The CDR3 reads CASSPGPGYTF. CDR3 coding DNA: TGTGCCAGCTCACCCGGTCCCGGCTACACCTTC.

The CDR3 DNA follows: TGTGCCAGCAGCCCAGACAGGGGGGACACTGAAGCTTTCTTT. Its translation: CASSPDRGDTEAFF. The rearrangement links TRBV5-4 to TRBJ1-1; 9 bases agree with TRBD1. Losses at the gene ends were 4 bases for V and 3 bases for J; bases not matched to a gene: 4. The CDR3 is 14 residues long. Germline V gene sequence: CDR1 SGHNT, CDR2 YYREEE (reference sequence).

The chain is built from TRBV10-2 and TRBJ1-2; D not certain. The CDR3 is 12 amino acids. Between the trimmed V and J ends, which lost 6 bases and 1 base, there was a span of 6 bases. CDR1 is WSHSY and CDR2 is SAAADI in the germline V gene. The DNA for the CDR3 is TGCGCCAGCAGGGGTCTTAACTATGGCTACACCTTC. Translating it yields CASRGLNYGYTF.

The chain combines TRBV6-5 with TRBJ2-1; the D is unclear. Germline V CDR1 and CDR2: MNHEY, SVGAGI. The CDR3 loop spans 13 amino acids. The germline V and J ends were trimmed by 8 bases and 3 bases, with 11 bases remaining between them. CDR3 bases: TGTGCCAGCGGGGAAGCCCGCTACAATGAGCAGTTCTTC. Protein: CASGEARYNEQFF.

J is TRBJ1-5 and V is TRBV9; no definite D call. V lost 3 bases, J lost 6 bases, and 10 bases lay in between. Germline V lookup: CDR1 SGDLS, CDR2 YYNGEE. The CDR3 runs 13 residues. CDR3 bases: TGTGCCAGCAGCGGCGACAACGTTCAGCCCCAGCATTTT. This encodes CASSGDNVQPQHF.

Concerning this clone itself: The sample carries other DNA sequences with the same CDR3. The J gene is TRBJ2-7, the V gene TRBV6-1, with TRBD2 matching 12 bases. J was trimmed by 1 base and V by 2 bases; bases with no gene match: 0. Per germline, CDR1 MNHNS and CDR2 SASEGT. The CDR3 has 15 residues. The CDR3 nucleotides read TGTGCCAGCAGTGAACTAGCGGGGGGGTCCTACGAGCAGTACTTC. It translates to CASSELAGGSYEQYF.